This is a list of T cell receptor beta chains from one sample in a study of cytomegalovirus exposure and HLA in healthy donors. Using immunoSEQ multiplex PCR, the repertoire was profiled, and TCRdb retains in-frame clones only, with some absent. The sample has 150,000 to 200,000 clones, 81% seen once. Specimen: PBMCs. All receptors come from a man between 45 and 60 years old in good health and CMV-seronegative. Both conserved end residues are part of each CDR3. Each record gives: J gene, V gene, D gene, clone size, CDR3 protein, CDR3 DNA. D genes are given only for firm matches. Some rows have no size entry. The others give once, few or many, or a class for an expanded clone.

TRBJ1-2,TRBV5-1,.,.,CASSSSPGGGYTF,TGCGCCAGCAGCTCGTCTCCGGGGGGTGGCTACACCTTC
TRBJ2-5,TRBV7-9,.,.,CASSLGQAQETQYF,TGTGCCAGCAGCTTAGGACAGGCCCAAGAGACCCAGTACTTC
TRBJ2-3,TRBV4-2,.,.,CASSPGLSSTDTQYF,TGTGCCAGCAGCCCCGGACTATCTAGCACAGATACGCAGTATTTT
TRBJ1-2,TRBV29-1,.,.,CSVSVDRTYGYTF,TGCAGCGTTTCAGTAGACAGGACCTATGGCTACACCTTC
TRBJ2-1,TRBV4-3,TRBD2,.,CASSPTTKRGSYNEQFF,TGCGCCAGCAGCCCCACGACTAAGCGGGGATCCTACAATGAGCAGTTCTTC
TRBJ2-7,TRBV6-1,TRBD1,.,CASCGPGQGAREQYF,TGTGCCTCCTGCGGCCCGGGACAGGGGGCGAGGGAGCAGTACTTC
TRBJ1-1,TRBV7-3,.,once,CASSAGPGSTEAFF,TGTGCCAGCAGCGCGGGCCCCGGGAGTACTGAAGCTTTCTTT
TRBJ2-1,TRBV7-8,.,.,CASSSVLLYNEQFF,TGTGCCAGCAGCTCAGTCCTGTTGTACAATGAGCAGTTCTTC
TRBJ2-2,TRBV5-1,TRBD2,.,CASQRWTSDLMNTGELFF,TGCGCCAGCCAGCGGTGGACTAGCGACCTGATGAACACCGGGGAGCTGTTTTTT
TRBJ1-5,TRBV7-9,.,.,CSSSLGYGGAYQPQHF,TGTTCCAGCAGCTTAGGATATGGAGGGGCCTATCAGCCCCAGCATTTT
TRBJ1-2,TRBV7-2,.,.,CASSPRSGDYGYTF,TGTGCCAGCAGCCCCCGCTCAGGGGACTATGGCTACACCTTC
TRBJ2-2,TRBV4-2,.,few,CASSQVAPNTGELFF,TGTGCCAGCAGCCAAGTAGCGCCGAACACCGGGGAGCTGTTTTTT
TRBJ1-1,TRBV14,.,.,CASSQRRGGTEAFF,TGTGCCAGCAGCCAGAGACGGGGAGGGACTGAAGCTTTCTTT
TRBJ2-7,TRBV2,.,.,CASSGADKTYEQYF,TGTGCCAGCAGTGGAGCGGACAAGACCTACGAGCAGTACTTC
TRBJ2-2,TRBV7-2,TRBD1,.,CASSLFGGRGPTGELFF,TGTGCCAGCAGCTTATTTGGTGGCAGGGGGCCTACCGGGGAGCTGTTTTTT
TRBJ2-7,TRBV4-1,.,medium-sized,CASSDDSGSAYEQYF,TGCGCCAGCAGCGACGACTCCGGGTCTGCTTACGAGCAGTACTTC
TRBJ2-1,TRBV6-1,.,few,CASSFETGWGNEQFF,TGTGCCAGCAGTTTTGAGACAGGATGGGGGAATGAGCAGTTCTTC
TRBJ2-3,TRBV6-1,.,.,CASSPGQSSTDTQYF,TGTGCCAGCAGTCCTGGACAGTCTAGCACAGATACGCAGTATTTT
TRBJ1-1,TRBV6-5,.,.,CASSQGMGGTEAFF,TGTGCCAGCAGTCAAGGGATGGGAGGCACTGAAGCTTTCTTT
TRBJ2-5,TRBV7-7,TRBD1,.,CASSVGQGIETQYF,TGTGCTAGCAGCGTAGGACAGGGGATAGAGACCCAGTACTTC
TRBJ2-1,TRBV6-5,TRBD1,.,CASSYTGQGEFGEQFF,TGTGCCAGCAGTTACACAGGACAGGGTGAGTTCGGTGAGCAGTTCTTC
TRBJ2-1,TRBV7-3,TRBD2,once,CASSVGLAGANEQFF,TGTGCCAGCAGCGTTGGACTAGCGGGGGCCAATGAGCAGTTCTTC
TRBJ2-7,TRBV5-1,TRBD1,.,CASSSTGGGEQYF,TGCGCCAGCAGCTCAACAGGGGGCGGCGAGCAGTACTTC
TRBJ2-1,TRBV11-3,TRBD2,.,CASSRTSGSYNEQFF,TGTGCCAGCAGCCGGACTAGCGGCTCCTACAATGAGCAGTTCTTC
TRBJ2-2,TRBV9,.,.,CASSVGASLNTGELFF,TGTGCCAGCAGCGTAGGGGCTAGCCTGAACACCGGGGAGCTGTTTTTT
TRBJ2-1,TRBV7-2,.,few,CASSPTGSYNEQFF,TGTGCCAGCTCTCCGACAGGATCCTACAATGAGCAGTTCTTC
TRBJ1-4,TRBV6-5,.,.,CASILGPGNEKLFF,TGTGCCAGCATTCTTGGTCCGGGGAACGAAAAACTGTTTTTT
TRBJ2-2,TRBV6-5,.,.,CASSYRGSTGELFF,TGTGCCAGCAGTTACAGGGGGAGCACCGGGGAGCTGTTTTTT
TRBJ2-5,TRBV7-9,.,.,CASSLAPNGGETQYF,TGTGCCAGCAGCTTAGCGCCGAATGGGGGGGAGACCCAGTACTTC
TRBJ2-7,TRBV27,TRBD1,.,CASSPAGTGGYEQYF,TGTGCCAGCAGTCCCGCCGGGACAGGGGGCTACGAGCAGTACTTC
TRBJ2-1,TRBV2,TRBD2,few,CASSYSGGAPDEQFF,TGTGCCAGCAGTTATAGCGGGGGGGCCCCGGATGAGCAGTTCTTC
TRBJ2-4,TRBV7-2,.,few,CASSSTRNIQYF,TGTGCCAGCAGCTCGACAAGAAACATTCAGTACTTC
TRBJ1-5,TRBV9,TRBD1,.,CASSAQGDYQPQHF,TGTGCCAGCAGCGCACAGGGGGATTATCAGCCCCAGCATTTT
TRBJ2-3,TRBV7-9,.,.,CASSLGPPDTQYF,TGTGCCAGCAGCCTTGGGCCTCCAGATACGCAGTATTTT
TRBJ1-2,TRBV29-1,.,few,CSVVGADYGYTF,TGCAGCGTTGTGGGGGCTGACTATGGCTACACCTTC
TRBJ1-4,TRBV29-1,.,.,CSVLNEKLFF,TGCAGCGTTCTTAATGAAAAACTGTTTTTT
TRBJ1-1,TRBV9,.,.,CASSFGGGLSTEAFF,TGTGCCAGCAGCTTTGGGGGGGGGCTTAGCACTGAAGCTTTCTTT
TRBJ2-1,TRBV2,TRBD1,.,CASSEGTGSYNEQFF,TGTGCCAGCAGTGAAGGGACAGGGTCCTACAATGAGCAGTTCTTC
TRBJ1-1,TRBV2,TRBD1,.,CASRDRGLLNTEAFF,TGTGCCAGCAGAGACAGGGGGTTGCTGAACACTGAAGCTTTCTTT
TRBJ1-2,TRBV15,TRBD1,.,CATSRVQGVSGYTF,TGTGCCACCAGCAGAGTCCAGGGGGTAAGCGGCTACACCTTC
TRBJ1-2,TRBV5-4,.,.,CASSAPGNYGYTF,TGTGCCAGCAGCGCCCCAGGGAACTATGGCTACACCTTC
TRBJ2-7,TRBV4-1,TRBD1,.,CASSQGIGTGRNEQYF,TGCGCCAGCAGCCAAGGGATCGGGACAGGGAGGAACGAGCAGTACTTC
TRBJ2-7,TRBV9,TRBD2,few,CASSVGLAGGRGLGSEQYF,TGTGCCAGCAGCGTAGGACTAGCGGGGGGGCGCGGTTTAGGTTCCGAGCAGTACTTC
TRBJ2-7,TRBV5-1,.,.,CASSLGQGDSYEQYF,TGCGCCAGCAGCTTGGGTCAGGGCGACTCCTACGAGCAGTACTTC
TRBJ2-4,TRBV5-8,.,.,CASNIRLGVAKNIQYF,TGTGCCAGCAACATCAGGTTGGGAGTAGCCAAAAACATTCAGTACTTC
TRBJ2-7,TRBV5-1,.,.,CASSLGQSSYEQYF,TGCGCCAGCAGCTTGGGACAGAGCTCCTACGAGCAGTACTTC
TRBJ1-2,TRBV7-2,.,.,CASSLAPTDYYGYTF,TGTGCCAGCAGCTTAGCCCCGACAGACTACTATGGCTACACCTTC
TRBJ2-3,TRBV15,.,.,CATSRDTGHITDTQYF,TGTGCCACCAGCAGAGATACAGGCCACATCACAGATACGCAGTATTTT
TRBJ1-5,TRBV7-2,.,.,CASSLSGGLYLGNQPQHF,TGTGCCAGCAGCTTAAGCGGGGGGCTATATTTGGGCAATCAGCCCCAGCATTTT
TRBJ1-2,TRBV7-8,.,.,CASSEGRRNYGYTF,TGTGCCAGCAGCGAAGGGAGGCGTAACTATGGCTACACCTTC
TRBJ2-5,TRBV29-1,.,.,CSVGQLGETQYF,TGCAGCGTTGGACAGCTCGGGGAGACCCAGTACTTC